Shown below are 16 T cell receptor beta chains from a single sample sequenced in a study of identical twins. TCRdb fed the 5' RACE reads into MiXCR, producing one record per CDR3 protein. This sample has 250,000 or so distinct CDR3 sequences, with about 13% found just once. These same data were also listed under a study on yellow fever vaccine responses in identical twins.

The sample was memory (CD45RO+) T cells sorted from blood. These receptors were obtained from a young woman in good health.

CDR3 DNA: TGCGCCAGCAGCTGGGGACTAGCCGGTGTCGAGCAGTACTTC. It is translated as CASSWGLAGVEQYF. V usage is TRBV5-1 and J usage is TRBJ2-7, with 9 bases lining up with TRBD2. The V gene end was trimmed by 3 bases and the J gene end by 6 bases; junction bases not matched to a gene: 7. This CDR3 spans 14 amino acids. CDR1 and CDR2 (germline): SGHRS, YFSETQ. The complete variable domain, with remaining parts taken from reference TRBV5-1 and TRBJ2-7, reads KAGVTQTPRYLIKTRGQQVTLSCSPISGHRSVSWYQQTPGQGLQFLFEYFSETQRNKGNFPGRFSGRQFSNSRSEMNVSTLELGDSALYLCASSWGLAGVEQYFGPGTRLTVT.

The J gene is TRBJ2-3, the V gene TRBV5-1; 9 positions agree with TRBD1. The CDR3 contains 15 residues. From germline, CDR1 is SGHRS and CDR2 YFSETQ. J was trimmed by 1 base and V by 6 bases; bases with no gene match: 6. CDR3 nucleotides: TGCGCCAGCAACAGACGGACAGGGGGCACAGATACGCAGTATTTT. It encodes CASNRRTGGTDTQYF.

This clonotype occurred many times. Here the CDR3 reads CASTDRDRATEAFF. CDR3 coding DNA: TGTGCCAGCACAGACCGGGACAGGGCTACTGAAGCTTTCTTT. The gene calls are TRBV25-1 and TRBJ1-1; 9 bases agree with TRBD1. The CDR3 runs to 14 residues. With 7 bases clipped from V and 5 bases from J, the junction kept 8 bases outside the gene matches. Per the germline V gene, CDR1 is MGHDK and CDR2 is SYGVNS.

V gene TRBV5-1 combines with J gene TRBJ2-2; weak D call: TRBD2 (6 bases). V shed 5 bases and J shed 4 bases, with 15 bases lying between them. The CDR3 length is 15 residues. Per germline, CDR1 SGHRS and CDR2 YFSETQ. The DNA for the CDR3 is TGCGCCAGCAGGATGACTAGGACCGGCACCGGGGAGCTGTTTTTT. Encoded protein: CASRMTRTGTGELFF. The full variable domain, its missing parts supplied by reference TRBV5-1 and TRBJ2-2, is KAGVTQTPRYLIKTRGQQVTLSCSPISGHRSVSWYQQTPGQGLQFLFEYFSETQRNKGNFPGRFSGRQFSNSRSEMNVSTLELGDSALYLCASRMTRTGTGELFFGEGSRLTVL.

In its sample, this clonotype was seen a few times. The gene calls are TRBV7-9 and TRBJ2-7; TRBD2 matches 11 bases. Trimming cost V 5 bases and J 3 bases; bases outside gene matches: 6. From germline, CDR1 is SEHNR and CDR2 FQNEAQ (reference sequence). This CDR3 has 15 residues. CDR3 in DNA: TGTGCCAGCAGCACAATCCTAGCGGGAGGCTACGAGCAGTACTTC. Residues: CASSTILAGGYEQYF.

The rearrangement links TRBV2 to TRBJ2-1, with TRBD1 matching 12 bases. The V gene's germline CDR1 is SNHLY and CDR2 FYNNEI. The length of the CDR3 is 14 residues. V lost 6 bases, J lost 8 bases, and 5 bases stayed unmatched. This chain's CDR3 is CASREWDRGHEQFF. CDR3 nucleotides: TGTGCCAGCAGAGAATGGGACAGGGGGCATGAGCAGTTCTTC.

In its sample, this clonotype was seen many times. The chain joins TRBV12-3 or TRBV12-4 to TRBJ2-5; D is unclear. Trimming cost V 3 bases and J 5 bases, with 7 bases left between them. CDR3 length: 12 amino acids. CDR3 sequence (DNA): TGTGCCAGCAGTTTCTTAGGGGAGACCCAGTACTTC. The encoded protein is CASSFLGETQYF.

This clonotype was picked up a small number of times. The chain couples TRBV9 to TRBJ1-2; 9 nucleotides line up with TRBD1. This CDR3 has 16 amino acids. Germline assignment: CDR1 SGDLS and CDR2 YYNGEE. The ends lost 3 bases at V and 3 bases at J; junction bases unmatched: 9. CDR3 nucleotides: TGTGCCAGCAGCGATCCTCCGGGACAGGGATACTATGGCTACACCTTC. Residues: CASSDPPGQGYYGYTF. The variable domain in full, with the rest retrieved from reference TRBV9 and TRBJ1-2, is DSGVTQTPKHLITATGQRVTLRCSPRSGDLSVYWYQQSLDQGLQFLIQYYNGEERAKGNILERFSAQQFPDLHSELNLSSLELGDSALYFCASSDPPGQGYYGYTFGSGTRLTVV.

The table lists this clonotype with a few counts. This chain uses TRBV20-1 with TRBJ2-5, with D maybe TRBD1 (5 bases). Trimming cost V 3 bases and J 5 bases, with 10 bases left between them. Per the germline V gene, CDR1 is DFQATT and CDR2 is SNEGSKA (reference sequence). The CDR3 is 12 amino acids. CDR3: CSASQGEETQYF. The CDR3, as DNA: TGCAGTGCTAGTCAGGGCGAGGAGACCCAGTACTTC.

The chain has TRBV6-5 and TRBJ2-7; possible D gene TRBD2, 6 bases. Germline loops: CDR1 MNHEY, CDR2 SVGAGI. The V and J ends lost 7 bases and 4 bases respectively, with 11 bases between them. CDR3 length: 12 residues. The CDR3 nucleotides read TGTGCCAGCACCGGACGGGGGTACGAGCAGTACTTC. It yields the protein CASTGRGYEQYF.

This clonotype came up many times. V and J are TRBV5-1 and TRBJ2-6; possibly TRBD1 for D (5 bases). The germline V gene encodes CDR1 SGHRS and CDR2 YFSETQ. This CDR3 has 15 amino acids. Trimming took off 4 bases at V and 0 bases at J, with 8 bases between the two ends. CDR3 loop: CASSPGISGANVLTF. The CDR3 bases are TGCGCCAGCAGCCCAGGGATCTCTGGGGCCAACGTCCTGACTTTC. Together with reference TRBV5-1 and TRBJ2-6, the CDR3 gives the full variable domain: KAGVTQTPRYLIKTRGQQVTLSCSPISGHRSVSWYQQTPGQGLQFLFEYFSETQRNKGNFPGRFSGRQFSNSRSEMNVSTLELGDSALYLCASSPGISGANVLTFGAGSRLTVL.

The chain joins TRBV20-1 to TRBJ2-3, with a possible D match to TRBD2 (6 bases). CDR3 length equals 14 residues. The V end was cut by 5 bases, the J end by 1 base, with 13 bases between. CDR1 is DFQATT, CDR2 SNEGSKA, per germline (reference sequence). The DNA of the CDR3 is TGCAGTGCTTGGAAAGCGGGTCGCACAGATACGCAGTATTTT. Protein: CSAWKAGRTDTQYF.

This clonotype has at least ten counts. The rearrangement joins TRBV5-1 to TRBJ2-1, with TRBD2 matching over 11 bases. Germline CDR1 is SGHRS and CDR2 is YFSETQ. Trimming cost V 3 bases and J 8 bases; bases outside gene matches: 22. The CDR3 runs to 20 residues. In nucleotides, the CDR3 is TGCGCCAGCAGCTCCCAAGCAAGTCTCTTTAGCGGGGGGGCGGTGGATGAGCAGTTCTTC. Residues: CASSSQASLFSGGAVDEQFF.

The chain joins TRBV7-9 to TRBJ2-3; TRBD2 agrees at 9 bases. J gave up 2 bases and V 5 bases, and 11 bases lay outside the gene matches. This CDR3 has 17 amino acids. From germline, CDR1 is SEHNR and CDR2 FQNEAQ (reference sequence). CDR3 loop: CASSPSLRGGPTDTQYF. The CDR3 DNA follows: TGTGCCAGCAGCCCTTCGTTGCGGGGGGGCCCCACAGATACGCAGTATTTT.

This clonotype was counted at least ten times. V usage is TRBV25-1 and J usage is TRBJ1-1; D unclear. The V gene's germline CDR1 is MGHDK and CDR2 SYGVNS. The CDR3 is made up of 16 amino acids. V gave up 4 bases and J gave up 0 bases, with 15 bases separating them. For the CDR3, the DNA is TGTGCCAGCAGTGCCAATCGATGGGCCCTGAACACTGAAGCTTTCTTT. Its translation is CASSANRWALNTEAFF. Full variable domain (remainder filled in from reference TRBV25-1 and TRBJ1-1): EADIYQTPRYLVIGTGKKITLECSQTMGHDKMYWYQQDPGMELHLIHYSYGVNSTEKGDLSSESTVSRIRTEHFPLTLESARPSHTSQYLCASSANRWALNTEAFFGQGTRLTVV.

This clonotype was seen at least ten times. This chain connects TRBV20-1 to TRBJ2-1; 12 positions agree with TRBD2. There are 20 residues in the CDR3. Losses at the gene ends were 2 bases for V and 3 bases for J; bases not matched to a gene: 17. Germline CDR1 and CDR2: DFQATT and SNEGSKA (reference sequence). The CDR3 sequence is CSARSLFGLAGGPRYNEQFF. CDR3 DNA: TGCAGTGCTAGATCCCTTTTCGGGCTAGCGGGGGGGCCTCGCTACAATGAGCAGTTCTTC.